These 25 T cell receptor beta chains were sequenced from one sample in a study of breast tumors, draining lymph nodes, adjacent tissues. The lymph nodes were axillary draining lymph nodes from breast cancer patients. TCRdb itself ran the multiplex PCR reads through MiXCR, one entry per CDR3 protein. The sample carries over 100,000 distinct CDR3 sequences, about a fifth recorded once. Source material: axillary lymph node tissue. These receptor sequences come from a female donor with breast cancer. Some clones in this sample may be carry-over from other donors' samples.

About this clonotype: A much larger clone sits a single nucleotide away, making a read error possible. The chain combines TRBV20-1 with TRBJ2-3, with 7 bases matching TRBD2. CDR3 length: 15 amino acids. Per the germline V gene, CDR1 is DFQATT and CDR2 is SNEGSKA (reference sequence). CDR3 DNA: TGCAGTGGTAGACCCTGGAGCGGGGAGGAAGATACGCAGTATTTT. It codes for CSGRPWSGEEDTQYF.

This clonotype was seen ten or more times. This chain links TRBV9 with TRBJ2-3; D is tentatively TRBD1 or TRBD2 (5 bases each). CDR3 length: 16 residues. Germline V gene data show CDR1 as SGDLS and CDR2 as YYNGEE. V lost 0 bases to trimming and J lost 0 bases, with 11 bases between them. CDR3 region: CASSVVGGLSTDTQYF. CDR3 sequence (DNA): TGTGCCAGCAGCGTAGTTGGGGGATTGAGCACAGATACGCAGTATTTT.

This clonotype was seen ten or more times. J is TRBJ2-1 and V is TRBV7-9; D tentatively reads TRBD1 or TRBD2 (5 bases each). Trimming shortened V by 7 bases and J by 8 bases, and 12 bases separated the two germline ends. Germline V gene data show CDR1 as SEHNR and CDR2 as FQNEAQ (reference sequence). The length of the CDR3 is 12 residues. The CDR3 loop is CASMVGVDEQFF. CDR3 coding DNA: TGTGCCAGCATGGTGGGGGTGGATGAGCAGTTCTTC.

This clonotype has a handful of counts. The chain couples TRBV20-1 to TRBJ1-6, with a tentative D call TRBD1 (5 bases). The CDR3 length is 14 residues. Trimming took off 2 bases at V and 7 bases at J, with 12 bases between the two ends. Germline V gene data show CDR1 as DFQATT and CDR2 as SNEGSKA (reference sequence). The DNA for the CDR3 is TGCAGTGCTAGAACCAGGGAGTGGAATTCACCCCTCCACTTT. Translating gives CSARTREWNSPLHF.

In regard to this clonotype: This sequence may be a read error, since a much larger clone differs from it by one base. The chain carries TRBV5-6 and TRBJ2-1; 12 positions match TRBD1. Germline-derived CDR1 and CDR2 are SGHDT and YYEEEE. The J segment lost 8 bases and the V segment lost 4 bases, leaving 7 bases of the junction unmatched. This CDR3 contains 15 residues. CDR3 nucleotides: TGTGCCAGCAGCGCCGGGACAGGGGGCTTCGATGAGCAGTTCTTC. It yields the protein CASSAGTGGFDEQFF.

This clonotype was seen a few times. This sequence joins TRBV30 and TRBJ1-5, with a possible D match to TRBD1 (5 bases). Between the trimmed V and J ends, which lost 2 bases and 4 bases, there was a span of 12 bases. The length of the CDR3 is 14 residues. The germline V gene encodes CDR1 GTSNPN and CDR2 SVGIG (reference sequence). CDR3 residues: CAWSSGVGNQPQHF. The CDR3 DNA reads as TGTGCCTGGAGTTCGGGGGTCGGAAATCAGCCCCAGCATTTT.

With regard to this clonotype: Given a much more abundant clone one base away, this may be a read error. The chain is built from TRBV5-1 and TRBJ2-6; TRBD1 or TRBD2 may be the D gene (5 bases each). Germline V CDR1 and CDR2: SGHRS, YFSETQ. The CDR3 is made up of 14 amino acids. Here the CDR3 reads CASSGSGGANALTF. Here the CDR3 DNA reads TGCGCCAGCAGCGGGAGTGGTGGGGCCAACGCCCTGACTTTC.

On this clonotype itself: Here the CDR3 omits its conserved ending phenylalanine or tryptophan, so a read error is the likely source. The V and J genes are TRBV7-2 and TRBJ2-1, with D possibly matching TRBD2 (7 bases). This CDR3 region has 14 residues. The germline gives CDR1 SGHTA, CDR2 FQGNSA. The CDR3 reads CASSLAAGANEQFS. DNA of the CDR3: TGTGCCAGCAGCCTAGCGGCAGGGGCTAATGAGCAGTTCTCC.

This clonotype has a count of ten or more. The rearrangement joins TRBV5-4 to TRBJ1-3, with a weak D call TRBD1 (6 bases). Trimming cost V 0 bases and J 3 bases, with 10 bases left between them. Germline CDR1 SGHNT, CDR2 YYREEE (reference sequence). The CDR3 loop spans 15 amino acids. CDR3 protein: CASSLGGGRGNTIYF. The CDR3 DNA sequence: TGTGCCAGCAGCTTGGGAGGGGGGCGTGGAAACACCATATATTTT.

This clonotype was picked up many times. The rearrangement joins TRBV4-2 to TRBJ2-7; possibly TRBD1 or TRBD2 for D (5 bases each). This CDR3 comprises 17 residues. Trimming cost V 3 bases and J 1 base, with 19 bases left between them. The germline CDR1 and CDR2 sequences are LGHNA and YNFKEQ. CDR3 residues: CASSQLSSGTQSYEQYF. For the CDR3, the DNA is TGTGCCAGCAGCCAGCTGTCCTCCGGGACCCAATCCTACGAGCAGTACTTC.

This clonotype was recorded at least ten times. V usage is TRBV12-3 or TRBV12-4 and J usage is TRBJ2-5; 8 bases map to TRBD2. This CDR3 comprises 16 residues. The ends lost 3 bases at V and 4 bases at J; junction bases unmatched: 10. The CDR3 is CASSFGTSISGETQYF. The CDR3 nucleotides are TGTGCCAGCAGTTTCGGGACTAGTATTTCGGGAGAGACCCAGTACTTC.

This clonotype was counted ten times or more. The gene calls are TRBV27 and TRBJ2-1; 9 nucleotides agree with TRBD2. The CDR3 runs 15 residues. Germline-derived CDR1 and CDR2 are MNHEY and SMNVEV (reference sequence). J lost 4 bases, V lost 3 bases, and 4 bases had no gene match. CDR3: CASSFLTSGYNEQFF. Here the CDR3 DNA reads TGTGCCAGCAGTTTTTTGACTAGCGGTTACAATGAGCAGTTCTTC.

This clonotype appeared many times. The V gene is TRBV7-9, the J gene TRBJ2-1, with 9 bases aligning to TRBD2. This CDR3 region has 16 residues. Germline V CDR1 and CDR2: SEHNR, FQNEAQ (reference sequence). After removal of 0 bases from V and 9 bases from J, the junction contained 9 bases not matched to a gene. CDR3 loop: CASSLAMGLAAGEQFF. In DNA, the CDR3 is TGTGCCAGCAGCTTAGCCATGGGACTAGCTGCCGGTGAGCAGTTCTTC.

Notes on this clonotype: Mismatch with germline at one junction end may stem from a read error. The V call is TRBV6-2 or TRBV6-3, the J call TRBJ2-4; a weak D match, TRBD1 (6 bases). The CDR3 loop spans 14 amino acids. Per the germline V gene, CDR1 is MNHEY and CDR2 is SVGEGT. In nucleotides, the CDR3 is TGTGCCAGCAGTTACACAGGGCTCAGGAACACTCAGTACTTC. Translating it yields CASSYTGLRNTQYF.

This clonotype was seen a handful of times. This chain connects TRBV6-1 to TRBJ2-1, with 8 bases that match TRBD1. The germline V gene encodes CDR1 MNHNS and CDR2 SASEGT. The CDR3 contains 14 residues. V dropped 7 bases and J dropped 6; count of bases not matched to a gene: 8. CDR3 DNA: TGTGCCAGCAAGTCAGGGGGCGTCGGCAATGAGCAGTTCTTC. Translated, it gives CASKSGGVGNEQFF.

A word on this clonotype: A read error may be the cause here, since a much bigger clone is one base away. The chain recombines TRBV28 with TRBJ2-7; 10 nucleotides align to TRBD2. J lost 3 bases, V lost 2 bases, and 7 bases had no gene match. Germline V gene data show CDR1 as MDHEN and CDR2 as SYDVKM. The length of the CDR3 is 16 residues. CDR3 amino acids: CASSLPAGGHCYEQYF. Here the CDR3 DNA reads TGTGCCAGCAGTTTACCAGCGGGAGGGCACTGCTACGAGCAGTACTTC. Complete variable domain (other parts from reference TRBV28 and TRBJ2-7): DVKVTQSSRYLVKRTGEKVFLECVQDMDHENMFWYRQDPGLGLRLIYFSYDVKMKEKGDIPEGYSVSREKKERFSLILESASTNQTSMYLCASSLPAGGHCYEQYFGPGTRLTVT.

This clonotype was observed many times. The V and J genes are TRBV30 and TRBJ2-7; 8 bases line up with TRBD1. V gave up 0 bases and J gave up 5 bases; unmatched junction bases: 9. CDR1 and CDR2 (germline): GTSNPN, SVGIG (reference sequence). CDR3 length: 15 amino acids. This chain's CDR3 is CAWSVMDRVSHEQYF. CDR3 coding DNA: TGTGCCTGGAGTGTCATGGACAGGGTTTCTCACGAGCAGTACTTC.

As regards this clonotype: A clone one base away is much larger, so this may be a read error. The genes are TRBV7-6 and TRBJ2-7; 7 positions match TRBD2. Germline CDR1 is SGHVS and CDR2 is FNYEAQ. The CDR3 spans 16 residues. CDR3 sequence (DNA): TGTGCCAGCGGCTTAGTTATTAGCGGGTCGGCCTACGAGCAGTACTTC. Protein sequence: CASGLVISGSAYEQYF.

This clonotype was counted between two and nine times. V and J are TRBV28 and TRBJ2-3; TRBD2 aligns across 7 bases. With V trimmed by 3 bases and J by 4 bases, 7 bases remained unmatched. The CDR3 length is 15 residues. CDR1 and CDR2 from the germline V gene are MDHEN and SYDVKM. The CDR3 nucleotides are TGTGCCAGCAGTTTTCGCGGGAGAATGGCAGATACGCAGTATTTT. Translated, it gives CASSFRGRMADTQYF.

The sample holds many counts of this clonotype. V usage is TRBV20-1 and J usage is TRBJ2-4; D call uncertain. V was shortened by 0 bases and J by 0 bases, with 9 bases between the two germline ends. Germline loops: CDR1 DFQATT, CDR2 SNEGSKA (reference sequence). This CDR3 is 15 amino acids long. CDR3 coding DNA: TGCAGTGCTAGAGATAGGCAGTTAGCCAAAAACATTCAGTACTTC. Translation gives CSARDRQLAKNIQYF.

This clonotype was seen a few times. The CDR3 DNA sequence: TGTGCCAGCAGCTTATCTCCGCAGGGTGGGAACATTCAGTACTTC. Its translation: CASSLSPQGGNIQYF. V and J are TRBV11-2 and TRBJ2-4; a weak D match, TRBD1 (5 bases). Trimming removed 2 bases at V and 7 bases at J, with 15 bases between. Germline-derived CDR1 and CDR2 are SGHAT and FQNNGV. The CDR3 is 15 residues long.

This clonotype was detected many times. The V call is TRBV5-1, the J call TRBJ2-3; unclear D gene. V was shortened by 5 bases and J by 2 bases, with 12 bases between the two germline ends. The CDR3 sequence is 14 residues long. CDR1 SGHRS and CDR2 YFSETQ come from the germline V gene. CDR3 loop: CASRLGPHTDTQYF. DNA of the CDR3: TGCGCCAGCAGGCTTGGGCCCCACACAGATACGCAGTATTTT.

On this clonotype: Given a much more abundant clone one base away, this may be a read error. The chain recombines TRBV30 with TRBJ2-5; tentatively, D is TRBD1 (5 bases). V was trimmed by 3 bases and J by 5 bases, leaving 16 bases between them. The CDR3 runs to 14 residues. Germline CDR1 is GTSNPN and CDR2 is SVGIG (reference sequence). In DNA, the CDR3 is TGTGCCTGGAGAGTATGGCAGGGCGAGGAGACCCAGTACTTC. Protein: CAWRVWQGEETQYF.

This clonotype was counted a few times. The chain carries TRBV12-3 or TRBV12-4 and TRBJ1-4; D is unresolved. V lost 1 base and J lost 6, with 6 bases in between. The CDR3 length is 13 residues. The CDR3 DNA reads TGTGCCAGCAGTTTAGTGACGGATGAAAAACTGTTTTTT. It yields the protein CASSLVTDEKLFF.

This clonotype was observed many times. The V gene is TRBV28, the J gene TRBJ2-5; TRBD1 matches at 7 bases. The germline CDR1 and CDR2 sequences are MDHEN and SYDVKM. CDR3 size: 15 residues. The trim removed 5 bases at V and 2 bases at J, leaving 8 bases unmatched. The CDR3 sequence is CASSADRDRQETQYF. For the CDR3, the DNA is TGTGCCAGCAGTGCCGACCGGGACAGACAAGAGACCCAGTACTTC.